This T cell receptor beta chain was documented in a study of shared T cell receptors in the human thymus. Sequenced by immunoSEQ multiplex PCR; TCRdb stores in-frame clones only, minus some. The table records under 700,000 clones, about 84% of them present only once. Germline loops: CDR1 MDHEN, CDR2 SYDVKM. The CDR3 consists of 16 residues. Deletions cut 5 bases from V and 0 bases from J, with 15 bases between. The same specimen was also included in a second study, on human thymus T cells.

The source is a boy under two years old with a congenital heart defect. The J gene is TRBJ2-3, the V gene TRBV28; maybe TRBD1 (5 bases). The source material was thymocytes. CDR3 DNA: TGTGCCAGCAGTGTCAACAGGAACTCTAGCACAGATACGCAGTATTTT. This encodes CASSVNRNSSTDTQYF.